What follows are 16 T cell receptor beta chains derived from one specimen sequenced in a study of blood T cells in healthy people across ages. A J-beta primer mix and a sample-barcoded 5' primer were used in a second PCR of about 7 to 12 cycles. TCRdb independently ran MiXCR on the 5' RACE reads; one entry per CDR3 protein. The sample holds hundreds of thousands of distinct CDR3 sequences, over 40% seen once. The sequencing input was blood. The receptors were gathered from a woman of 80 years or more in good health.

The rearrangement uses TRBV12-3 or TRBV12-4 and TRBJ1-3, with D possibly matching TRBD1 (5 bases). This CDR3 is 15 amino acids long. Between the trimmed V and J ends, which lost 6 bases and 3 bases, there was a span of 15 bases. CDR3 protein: CASSPDWGGGNTIYF. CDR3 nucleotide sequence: TGTGCCAGCAGCCCGGACTGGGGCGGTGGAAACACCATATATTTT.

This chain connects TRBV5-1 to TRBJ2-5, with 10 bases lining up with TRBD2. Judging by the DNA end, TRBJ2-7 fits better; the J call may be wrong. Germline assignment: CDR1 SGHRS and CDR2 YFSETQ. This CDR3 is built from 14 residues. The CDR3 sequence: CASGQREGFDEQYF. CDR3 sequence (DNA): TGCGCCAGCGGACAGCGGGAGGGGTTCGACGAGCAGTACTTC.

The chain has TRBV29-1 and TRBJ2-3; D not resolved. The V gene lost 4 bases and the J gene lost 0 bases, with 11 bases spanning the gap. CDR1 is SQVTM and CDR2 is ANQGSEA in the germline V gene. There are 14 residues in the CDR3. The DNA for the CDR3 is TGCAGCGTTGGTGTCACTGCTAGCACAGATACGCAGTATTTT. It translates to CSVGVTASTDTQYF.

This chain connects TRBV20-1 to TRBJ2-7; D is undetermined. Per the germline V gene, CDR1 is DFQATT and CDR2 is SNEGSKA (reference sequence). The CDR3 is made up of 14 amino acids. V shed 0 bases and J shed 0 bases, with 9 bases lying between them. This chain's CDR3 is CSARDPRTSYEQYF. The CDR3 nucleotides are TGCAGTGCTAGAGATCCGAGGACCTCCTACGAGCAGTACTTC.

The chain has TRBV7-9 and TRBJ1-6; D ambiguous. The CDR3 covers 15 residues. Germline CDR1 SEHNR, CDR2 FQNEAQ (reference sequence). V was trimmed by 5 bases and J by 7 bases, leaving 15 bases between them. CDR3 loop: CASSPRTAGNSPLHF. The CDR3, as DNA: TGTGCCAGCAGCCCACGGACGGCCGGCAATTCACCCCTCCACTTT.

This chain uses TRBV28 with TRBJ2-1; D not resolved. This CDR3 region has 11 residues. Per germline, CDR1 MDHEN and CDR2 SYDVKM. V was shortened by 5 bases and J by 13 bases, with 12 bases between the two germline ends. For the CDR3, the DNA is TGTGCCAGCAGTGAGAGAGAGACCCAGTTCTTC. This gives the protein CASSERETQFF.

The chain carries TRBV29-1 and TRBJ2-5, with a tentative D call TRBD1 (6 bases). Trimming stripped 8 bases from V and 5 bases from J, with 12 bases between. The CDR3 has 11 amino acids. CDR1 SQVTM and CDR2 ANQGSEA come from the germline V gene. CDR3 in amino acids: CSLRGTETQYF. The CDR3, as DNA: TGCAGCCTAAGGGGGACGGAGACCCAGTACTTC.

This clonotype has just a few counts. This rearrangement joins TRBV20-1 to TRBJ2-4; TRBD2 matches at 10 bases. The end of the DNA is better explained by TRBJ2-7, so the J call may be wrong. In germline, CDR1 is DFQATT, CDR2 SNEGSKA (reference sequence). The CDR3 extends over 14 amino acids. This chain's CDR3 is CSAPRPSGGYEQYF. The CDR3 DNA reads TGCAGTGCTCCAAGGCCTAGCGGGGGTTACGAGCAGTACTTC.

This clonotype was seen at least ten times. The CDR3 loop is CSARGSASGNIYEQYF. CDR3 DNA: TGCAGTGCTAGAGGTTCGGCTAGCGGGAACATCTACGAGCAGTACTTC. The gene calls are TRBV20-1 and TRBJ2-7, with 9 bases lining up with TRBD2. This CDR3 has 16 residues. Germline CDR1 and CDR2: DFQATT and SNEGSKA (reference sequence). Trimming removed 1 base from V and 3 bases from J; junction bases left unmatched: 10.

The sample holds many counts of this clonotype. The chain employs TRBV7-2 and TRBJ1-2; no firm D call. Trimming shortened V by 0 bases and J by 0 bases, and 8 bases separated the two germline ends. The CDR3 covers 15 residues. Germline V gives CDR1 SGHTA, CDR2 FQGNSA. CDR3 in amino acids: CASSLARTANYGYTF. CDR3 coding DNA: TGTGCCAGCAGCTTAGCGCGAACAGCTAACTATGGCTACACCTTC.

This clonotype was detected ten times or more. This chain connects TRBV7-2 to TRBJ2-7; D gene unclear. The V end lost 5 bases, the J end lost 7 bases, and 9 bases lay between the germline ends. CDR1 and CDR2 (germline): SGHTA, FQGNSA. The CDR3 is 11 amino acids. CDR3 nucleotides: TGTGCCAGCAGCGTTTACGGTGAGCAGTACTTC. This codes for CASSVYGEQYF. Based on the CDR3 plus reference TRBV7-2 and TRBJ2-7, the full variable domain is GAGVSQSPSNKVTEKGKDVELRCDPISGHTALYWYRQSLGQGLEFLIYFQGNSAPDKSGLPSDRFSAERTGGSVSTLTIQRTQQEDSAVYLCASSVYGEQYFGPGTRLTVT.

The CDR3 region has the DNA TGCAGTGCTCCGCGGACCCCCCAAGGGACCGGGGAGCTGTTTTTT. It specifies CSAPRTPQGTGELFF. The chain combines TRBV20-1 with TRBJ2-2; D is unresolved. V was pared by 5 bases and J by 5 bases, with 18 bases between. Germline CDR1 DFQATT, CDR2 SNEGSKA (reference sequence). The CDR3 loop spans 15 amino acids.

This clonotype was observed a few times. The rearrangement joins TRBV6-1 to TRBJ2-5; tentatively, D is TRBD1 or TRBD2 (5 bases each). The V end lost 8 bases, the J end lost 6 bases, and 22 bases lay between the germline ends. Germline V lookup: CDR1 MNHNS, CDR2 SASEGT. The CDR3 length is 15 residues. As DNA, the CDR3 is TGTGCCAGCGAGATTCTGGGGGAAGGGGAGAAGACCCAGTACTTC. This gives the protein CASEILGEGEKTQYF.

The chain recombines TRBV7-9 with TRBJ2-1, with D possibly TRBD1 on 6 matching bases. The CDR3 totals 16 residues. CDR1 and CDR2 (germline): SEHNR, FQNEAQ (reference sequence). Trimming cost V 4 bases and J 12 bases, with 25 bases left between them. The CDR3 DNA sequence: TGTGCCAGCAGCTACTCCGGGACACCTACTACACGGGGGCAGTTCTTC. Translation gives CASSYSGTPTTRGQFF.

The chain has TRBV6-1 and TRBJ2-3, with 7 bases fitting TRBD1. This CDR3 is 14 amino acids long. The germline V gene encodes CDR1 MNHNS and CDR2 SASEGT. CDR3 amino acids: CTTRNRGAPDTQYF. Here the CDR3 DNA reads TGTACCACCAGGAACAGGGGCGCACCAGATACGCAGTATTTT.

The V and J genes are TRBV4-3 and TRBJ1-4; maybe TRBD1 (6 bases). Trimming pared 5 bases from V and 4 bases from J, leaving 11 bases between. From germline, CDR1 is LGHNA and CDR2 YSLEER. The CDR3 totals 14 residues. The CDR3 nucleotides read TGCGCCAGCAGCACTAGGGGGATTAATGAAAAACTGTTTTTT. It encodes CASSTRGINEKLFF.